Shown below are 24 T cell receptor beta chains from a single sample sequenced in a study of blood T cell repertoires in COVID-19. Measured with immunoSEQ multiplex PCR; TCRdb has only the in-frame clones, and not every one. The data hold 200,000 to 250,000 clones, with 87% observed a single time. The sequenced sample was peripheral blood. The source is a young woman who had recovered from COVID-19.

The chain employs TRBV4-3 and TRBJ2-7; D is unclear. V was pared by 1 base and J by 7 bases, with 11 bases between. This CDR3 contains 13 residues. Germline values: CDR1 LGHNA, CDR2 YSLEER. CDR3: CASSQVLMREQYF. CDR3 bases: TGCGCCAGCAGCCAAGTGTTGATGAGGGAGCAGTACTTC.

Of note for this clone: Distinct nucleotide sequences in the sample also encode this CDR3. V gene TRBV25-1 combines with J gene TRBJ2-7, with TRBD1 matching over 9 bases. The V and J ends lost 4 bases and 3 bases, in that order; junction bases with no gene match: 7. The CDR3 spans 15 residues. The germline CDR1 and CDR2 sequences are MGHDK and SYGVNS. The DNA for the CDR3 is TGTGCCAGCAGTGGGCCTCCGGGACAGGGCTACGAGCAGTACTTC. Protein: CASSGPPGQGYEQYF.

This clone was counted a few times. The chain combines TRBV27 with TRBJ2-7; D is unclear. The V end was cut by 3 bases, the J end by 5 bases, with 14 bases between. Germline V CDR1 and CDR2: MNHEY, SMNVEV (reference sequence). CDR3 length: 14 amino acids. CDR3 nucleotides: TGTGCCAGCAGTTTCGCCTCCGACTGGAACGAGCAGTACTTC. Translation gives CASSFASDWNEQYF.

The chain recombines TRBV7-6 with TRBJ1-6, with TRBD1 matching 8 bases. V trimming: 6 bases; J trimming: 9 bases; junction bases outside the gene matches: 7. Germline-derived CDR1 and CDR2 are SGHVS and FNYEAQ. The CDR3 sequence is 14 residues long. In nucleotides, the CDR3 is TGTGCCAGCAGGCCTCAGGGGGCAATTTCACCCCTCCACTTT. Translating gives CASRPQGAISPLHF.

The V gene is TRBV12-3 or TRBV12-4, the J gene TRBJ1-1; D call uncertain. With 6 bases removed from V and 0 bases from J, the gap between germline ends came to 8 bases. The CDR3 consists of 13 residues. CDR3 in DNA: TGTGCCAGCAGGTGGCAGATGAACACTGAAGCTTTCTTT. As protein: CASRWQMNTEAFF.

The CDR3, as DNA: TGCGCCAGCAGCGCGGGACTAGCGGGAGATTACGAGCAGTACTTC. This codes for CASSAGLAGDYEQYF. V and J are TRBV5-1 and TRBJ2-7, with 14 bases aligning to TRBD2. CDR3 length: 15 amino acids. Germline CDR1 is SGHRS and CDR2 is YFSETQ. The V segment lost 4 bases and the J segment 4 bases; nucleotides outside the gene matches: 4.

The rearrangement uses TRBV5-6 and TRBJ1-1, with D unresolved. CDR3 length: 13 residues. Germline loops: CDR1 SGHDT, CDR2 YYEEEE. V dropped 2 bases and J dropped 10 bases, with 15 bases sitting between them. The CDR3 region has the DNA TGTGCCAGCAGCTTTAATACTATACGGGGAGCTTTCTTT. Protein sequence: CASSFNTIRGAFF.

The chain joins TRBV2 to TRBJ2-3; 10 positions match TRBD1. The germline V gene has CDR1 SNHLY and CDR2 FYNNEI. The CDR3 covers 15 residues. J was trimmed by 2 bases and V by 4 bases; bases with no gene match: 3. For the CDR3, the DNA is TGTGCCAGCAGTGGACAGGGGGCAGCCACAGATACGCAGTATTTT. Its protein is CASSGQGAATDTQYF.

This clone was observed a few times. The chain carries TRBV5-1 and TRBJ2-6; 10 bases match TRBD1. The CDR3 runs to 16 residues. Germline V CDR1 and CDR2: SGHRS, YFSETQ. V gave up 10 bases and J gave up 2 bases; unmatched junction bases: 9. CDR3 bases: TGCGCCTCCCGGACAGGGGGTCACGCTGGGGCCAACGTCCTGACTTTC. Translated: CASRTGGHAGANVLTF.

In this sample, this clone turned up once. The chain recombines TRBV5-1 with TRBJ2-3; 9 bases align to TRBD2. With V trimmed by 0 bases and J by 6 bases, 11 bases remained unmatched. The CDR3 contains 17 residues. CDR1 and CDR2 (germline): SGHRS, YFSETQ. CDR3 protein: CASSLAGLAGGGDTQYF. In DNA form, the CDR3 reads TGCGCCAGCAGCTTGGCGGGACTCGCGGGAGGGGGGGATACGCAGTATTTT.

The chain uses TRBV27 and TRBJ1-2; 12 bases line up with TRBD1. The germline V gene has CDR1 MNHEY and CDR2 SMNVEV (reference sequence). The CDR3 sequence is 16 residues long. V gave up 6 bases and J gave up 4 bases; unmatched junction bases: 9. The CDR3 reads CASSLGGTGGRYGYTF. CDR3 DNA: TGTGCCAGCAGCCTAGGCGGGACAGGGGGCCGCTATGGCTACACCTTC.

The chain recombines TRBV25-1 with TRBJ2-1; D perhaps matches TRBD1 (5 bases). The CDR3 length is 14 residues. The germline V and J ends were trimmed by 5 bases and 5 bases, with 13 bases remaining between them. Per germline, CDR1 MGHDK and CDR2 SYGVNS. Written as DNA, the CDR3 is TGTGCCAGCAGTACCAGGGTAGGGGACAATGAGCAGTTCTTC. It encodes CASSTRVGDNEQFF.

CDR3 sequence reads: CAWRDRRQVDTQYF. The CDR3 nucleotides are TGTGCCTGGAGGGATCGGAGACAGGTAGATACGCAGTATTTT. This chain links TRBV30 with TRBJ2-3; TRBD1 might be the D (6 bases). CDR1 and CDR2 from the germline V gene are GTSNPN and SVGIG (reference sequence). Trimming took off 3 bases at V and 5 bases at J, with 15 bases between the two ends. This CDR3 has 14 amino acids. The full variable domain, rest sourced from reference TRBV30 and TRBJ2-3, is SQTIHQWPATLVQPVGSPLSLECTVEGTSNPNLYWYRQAAGRGLQLLFYSVGIGQISSEVPQNLSASRPQDRQFILSSKKLLLSDSGFYLCAWRDRRQVDTQYFGPGTRLTVL.

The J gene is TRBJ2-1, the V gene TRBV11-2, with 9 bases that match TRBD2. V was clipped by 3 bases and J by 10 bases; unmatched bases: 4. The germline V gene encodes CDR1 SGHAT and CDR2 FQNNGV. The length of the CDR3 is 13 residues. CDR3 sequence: CASSLGTSSEQFF. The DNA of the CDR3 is TGTGCCAGCAGCTTGGGGACTAGCTCGGAGCAGTTCTTC.

Here the CDR3 DNA reads TGTGCCAGCAGCTCCAGGACTAGCGGGGTCTACGAGCAGTACTTC. It encodes CASSSRTSGVYEQYF. The chain uses TRBV7-2 and TRBJ2-7, with 12 bases lining up with TRBD2. V trimming: 4 bases; J trimming: 3 bases; junction bases outside the gene matches: 4. The CDR3 is 15 amino acids. CDR1 SGHTA and CDR2 FQGNSA come from the germline V gene.

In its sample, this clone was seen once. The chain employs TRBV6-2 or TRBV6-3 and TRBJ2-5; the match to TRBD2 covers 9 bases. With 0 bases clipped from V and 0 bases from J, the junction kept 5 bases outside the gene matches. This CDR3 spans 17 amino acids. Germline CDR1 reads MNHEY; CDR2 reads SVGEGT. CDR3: CASSYSLSGRYQETQYF. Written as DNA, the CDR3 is TGTGCCAGCAGTTACTCCCTGAGCGGGAGGTACCAAGAGACCCAGTACTTC.

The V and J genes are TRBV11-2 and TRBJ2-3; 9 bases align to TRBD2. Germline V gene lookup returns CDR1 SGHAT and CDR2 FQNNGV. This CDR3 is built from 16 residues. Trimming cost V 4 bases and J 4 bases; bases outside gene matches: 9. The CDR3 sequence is CASSSYSGSGSDTQYF. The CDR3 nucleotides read TGTGCCAGCAGCTCATATAGCGGGAGTGGATCAGATACGCAGTATTTT.

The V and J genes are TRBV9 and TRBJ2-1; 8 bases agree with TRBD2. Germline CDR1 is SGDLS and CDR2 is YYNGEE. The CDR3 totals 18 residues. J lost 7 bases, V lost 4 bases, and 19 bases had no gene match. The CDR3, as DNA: TGTGCCAGCAGCCACCCGCCTTCTAGCGGGCCTTTAGAGAATGAGCAGTTCTTC. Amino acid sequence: CASSHPPSSGPLENEQFF.

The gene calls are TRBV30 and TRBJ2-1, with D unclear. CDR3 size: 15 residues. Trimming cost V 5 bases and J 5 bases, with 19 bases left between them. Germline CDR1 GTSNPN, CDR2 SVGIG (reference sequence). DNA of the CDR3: TGTGCCTGGTCGATAATCGAGAGGATTAACAATGAGCAGTTCTTC. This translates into CAWSIIERINNEQFF.

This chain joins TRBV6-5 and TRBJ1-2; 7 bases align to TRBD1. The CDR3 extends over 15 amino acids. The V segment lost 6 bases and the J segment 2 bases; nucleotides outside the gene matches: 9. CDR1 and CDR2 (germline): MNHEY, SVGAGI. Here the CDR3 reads CASSLVGGGNYGYTF. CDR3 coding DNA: TGTGCCAGCAGCCTCGTAGGAGGGGGCAACTATGGCTACACCTTC.

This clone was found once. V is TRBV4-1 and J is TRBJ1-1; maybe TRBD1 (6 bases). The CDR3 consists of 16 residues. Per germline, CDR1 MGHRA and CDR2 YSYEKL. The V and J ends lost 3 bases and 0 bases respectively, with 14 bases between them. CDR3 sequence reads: CASSQGKGHLNTEAFF. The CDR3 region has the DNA TGCGCCAGCAGCCAGGGTAAGGGACACCTGAACACTGAAGCTTTCTTT.

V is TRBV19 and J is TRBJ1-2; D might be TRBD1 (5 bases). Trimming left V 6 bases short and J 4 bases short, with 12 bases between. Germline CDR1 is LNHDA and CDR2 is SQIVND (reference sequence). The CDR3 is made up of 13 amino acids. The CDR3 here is CASRPTGPYGYTF. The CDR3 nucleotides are TGTGCCAGTAGACCCACAGGTCCCTATGGCTACACCTTC. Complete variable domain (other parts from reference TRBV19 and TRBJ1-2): DGGITQSPKYLFRKEGQNVTLSCEQNLNHDAMYWYRQDPGQGLRLIYYSQIVNDFQKGDIAEGYSVSREKKESFPLTVTSAQKNPTAFYLCASRPTGPYGYTFGSGTRLTVV.

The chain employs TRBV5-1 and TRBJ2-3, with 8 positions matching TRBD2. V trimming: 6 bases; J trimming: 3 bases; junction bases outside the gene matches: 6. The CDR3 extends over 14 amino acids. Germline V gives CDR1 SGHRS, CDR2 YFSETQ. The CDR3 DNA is TGCGCCAGCAACCCGGTAGCGGGAACAGATACGCAGTATTTT. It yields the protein CASNPVAGTDTQYF. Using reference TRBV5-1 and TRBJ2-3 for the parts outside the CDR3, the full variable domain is KAGVTQTPRYLIKTRGQQVTLSCSPISGHRSVSWYQQTPGQGLQFLFEYFSETQRNKGNFPGRFSGRQFSNSRSEMNVSTLELGDSALYLCASNPVAGTDTQYFGPGTRLTVL.

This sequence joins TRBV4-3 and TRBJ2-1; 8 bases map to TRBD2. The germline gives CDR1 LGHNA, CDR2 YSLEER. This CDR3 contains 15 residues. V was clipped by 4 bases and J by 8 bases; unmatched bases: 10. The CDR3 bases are TGCGCCAGCAGCCCGTACAGCGGGAGTTTCGATGAGCAGTTCTTC. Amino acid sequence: CASSPYSGSFDEQFF.